This TCR beta chain came from a study of technical replicates of blood from a handful of donors. Profiling relied on immunoSEQ multiplex PCR, and the TCRdb table lists in-frame clones only, not all of them. Among 35,000 to 50,000 clones listed, around 96% were seen once. The CDR3 extends over 13 amino acids. V gave up 6 bases and J gave up 10 bases, with 16 bases separating them. CDR1 is MDHEN and CDR2 is SYDVKM in the germline V gene. The TCR originated in a human donor in good health. The specimen sequenced was T cells isolated from PBMCs. This rearrangement joins TRBV28 to TRBJ1-5; D perhaps matches TRBD1 (5 bases). The CDR3 DNA reads TGTGCCAGCAGCCCAATTTCAGGGTCACCCCAGCATTTT. This sequence encodes CASSPISGSPQHF.